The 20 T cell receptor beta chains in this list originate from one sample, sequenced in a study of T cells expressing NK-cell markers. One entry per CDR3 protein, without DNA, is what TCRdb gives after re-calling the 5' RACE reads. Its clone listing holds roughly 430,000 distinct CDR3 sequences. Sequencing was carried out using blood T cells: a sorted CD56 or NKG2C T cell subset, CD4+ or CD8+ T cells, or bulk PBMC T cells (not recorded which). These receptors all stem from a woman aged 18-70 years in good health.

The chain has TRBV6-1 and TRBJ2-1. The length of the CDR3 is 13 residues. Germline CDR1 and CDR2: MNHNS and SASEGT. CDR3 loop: CASSPDGYNEQFF.

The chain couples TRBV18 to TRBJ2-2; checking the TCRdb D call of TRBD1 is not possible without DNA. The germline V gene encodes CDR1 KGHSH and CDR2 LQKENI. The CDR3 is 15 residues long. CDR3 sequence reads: CASSQDGTGTGELFF.

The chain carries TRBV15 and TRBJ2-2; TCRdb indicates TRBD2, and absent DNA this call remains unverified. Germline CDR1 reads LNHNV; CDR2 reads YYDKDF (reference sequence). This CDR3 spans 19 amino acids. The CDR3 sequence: CATSQGLGSGEPNTGELFF.

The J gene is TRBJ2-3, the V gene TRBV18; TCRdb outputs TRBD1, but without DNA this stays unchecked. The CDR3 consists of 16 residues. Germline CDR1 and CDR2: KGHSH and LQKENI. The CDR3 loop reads CASSPVASALTDTQYF. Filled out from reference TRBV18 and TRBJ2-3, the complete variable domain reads NAGVMQNPRHLVRRRGQEARLRCSPMKGHSHVYWYRQLPEEGLKFMVYLQKENIIDESGMPKERFSAEFPKEGPSILRIQQVVRGDSAAYFCASSPVASALTDTQYFGPGTRLTVL.

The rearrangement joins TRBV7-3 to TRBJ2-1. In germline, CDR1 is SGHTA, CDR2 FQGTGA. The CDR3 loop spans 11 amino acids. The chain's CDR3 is CASGLGNEQFF.

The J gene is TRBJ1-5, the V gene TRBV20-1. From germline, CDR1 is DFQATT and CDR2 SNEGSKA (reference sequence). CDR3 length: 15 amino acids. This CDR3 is CSARILGISNQPQHF.

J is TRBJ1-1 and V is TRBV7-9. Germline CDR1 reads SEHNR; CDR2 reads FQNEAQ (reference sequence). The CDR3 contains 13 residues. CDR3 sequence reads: CASRLRGNTEAFF.

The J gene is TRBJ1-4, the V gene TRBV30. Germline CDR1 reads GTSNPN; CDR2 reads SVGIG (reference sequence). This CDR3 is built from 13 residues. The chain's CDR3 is CAWSGVGIGKLFF.

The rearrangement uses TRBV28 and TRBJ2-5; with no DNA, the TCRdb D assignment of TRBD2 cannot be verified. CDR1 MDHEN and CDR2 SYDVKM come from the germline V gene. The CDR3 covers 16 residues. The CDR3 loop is CASSGVVGARQETQYF.

CDR3 in amino acids: CASSGWTGVYNEQFF. The rearrangement uses TRBV10-1 and TRBJ2-1; no DNA is available, so the TRBD1 call from TCRdb remains unchecked. The V gene's germline CDR1 is WNHNN and CDR2 SYGVQD (reference sequence). The CDR3 is made up of 15 amino acids.

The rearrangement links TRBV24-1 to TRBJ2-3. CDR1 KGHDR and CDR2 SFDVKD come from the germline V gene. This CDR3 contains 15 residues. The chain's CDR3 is CATSDFTESTDTQYF.

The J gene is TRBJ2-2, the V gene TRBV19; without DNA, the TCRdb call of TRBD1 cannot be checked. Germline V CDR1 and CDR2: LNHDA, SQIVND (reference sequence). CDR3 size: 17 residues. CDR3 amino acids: CASSIPPMRRDTGELFF.

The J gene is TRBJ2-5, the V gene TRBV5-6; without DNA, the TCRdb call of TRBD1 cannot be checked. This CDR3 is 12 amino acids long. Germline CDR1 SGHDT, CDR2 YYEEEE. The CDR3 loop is CASTIGGETQYF.

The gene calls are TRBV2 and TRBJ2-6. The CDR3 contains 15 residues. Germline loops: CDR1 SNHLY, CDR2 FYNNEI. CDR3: CASSGLFSGANVLTF. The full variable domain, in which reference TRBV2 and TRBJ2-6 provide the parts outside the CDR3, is EPEVTQTPSHQVTQMGQEVILRCVPISNHLYFYWYRQILGQKVEFLVSFYNNEISEKSEIFDDQFSVERPDGSNFTLKIRSTKLEDSAMYFCASSGLFSGANVLTFGAGSRLTVL.

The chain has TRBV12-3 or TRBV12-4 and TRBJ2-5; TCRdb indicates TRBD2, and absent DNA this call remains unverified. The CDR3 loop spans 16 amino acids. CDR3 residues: CASSSSPSGGQETKYF.

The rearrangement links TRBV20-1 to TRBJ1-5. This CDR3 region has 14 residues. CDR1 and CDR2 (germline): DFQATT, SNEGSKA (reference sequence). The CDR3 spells CSAKSSSGNQPQHF.

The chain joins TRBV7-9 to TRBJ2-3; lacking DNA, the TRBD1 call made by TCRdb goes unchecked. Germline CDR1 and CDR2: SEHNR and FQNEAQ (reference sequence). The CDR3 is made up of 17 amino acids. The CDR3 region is CASSHPGGADVTDTQYF. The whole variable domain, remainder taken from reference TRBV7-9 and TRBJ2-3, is DTGVSQNPRHKITKRGQNVTFRCDPISEHNRLYWYRQTLGQGPEFLTYFQNEAQLEKSRLLSDRFSAERPKGSFSTLEIQRTEQGDSAMYLCASSHPGGADVTDTQYFGPGTRLTVL.

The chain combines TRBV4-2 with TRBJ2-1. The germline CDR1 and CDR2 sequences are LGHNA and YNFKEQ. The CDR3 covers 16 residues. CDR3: CASSQVPAGALLEQFF.

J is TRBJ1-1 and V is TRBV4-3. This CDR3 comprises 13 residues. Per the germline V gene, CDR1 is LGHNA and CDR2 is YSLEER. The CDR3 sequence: CASSQSVNTEAFF.

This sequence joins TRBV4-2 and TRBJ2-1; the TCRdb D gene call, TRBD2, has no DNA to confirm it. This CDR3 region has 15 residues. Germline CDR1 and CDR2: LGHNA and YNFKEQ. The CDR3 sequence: CASSQEASINNEQFF.